These 32 T cell receptor beta chains were all obtained from the same sample, sequenced in a study of shared clonotypes between healthy human individuals. As defined, naive CD8 cells were CD45RO-negative and positively selected for CCR7, with terminally differentiated effector memory CD45RA+ cells excluded. This table comes from immunoSEQ multiplex PCR, and its TCRdb copy is limited to in-frame clones, with some not included. The sample has roughly 600,000 clones, roughly 98% seen once. Sequences were obtained from naive CD8+ T cells sorted from blood. The receptors derive from a man aged 25 to 40 in good health.

The genes are TRBV10-2 and TRBJ1-1, with 7 nucleotides matching TRBD1. From germline, CDR1 is WSHSY and CDR2 SAAADI. V was pared by 8 bases and J by 11 bases, with 11 bases of the junction left unmatched. The CDR3 spans 12 residues. CDR3 DNA sequence: TGCGCCAGCGTGACAGGGACGAGGGAGGCTTTCTTT. Its translation is CASVTGTREAFF.

This clone was counted a single time. The rearrangement links TRBV21-1 to TRBJ2-7; the table gives TRBD2 as D, unverified against the DNA. TRBV21-1 is given as a pseudogene. This CDR3 region has 14 residues. CDR3 DNA sequence: TGTGCCAGCAAAACTAGCGAAAGGTCCTACGAGCAGTACTTC. This sequence encodes CASKTSERSYEQYF.

In its sample, this clone was seen a few times. The chain is built from TRBV9 and TRBJ2-7; D is undetermined. There are 15 residues in the CDR3. V lost 4 bases, J lost 0 bases, and 14 bases lay in between. Germline-derived CDR1 and CDR2 are SGDLS and YYNGEE. CDR3 amino acids: CASSPSPGLSYEQYF. CDR3 nucleotide sequence: TGTGCCAGCAGCCCCTCCCCCGGTCTCTCCTACGAGCAGTACTTC.

V is TRBV27 and J is TRBJ1-4; D is perhaps TRBD1 (5 bases). The CDR3 runs 16 residues. V dropped 4 bases and J dropped 7 bases, with 19 bases sitting between them. Germline assignment: CDR1 MNHEY and CDR2 SMNVEV (reference sequence). CDR3 sequence: CASSSLLVGGGEKLFF. The CDR3 bases are TGTGCCAGCAGTTCCCTACTCGTGGGGGGAGGTGAAAAACTGTTTTTT.

This chain uses TRBV6-4 with TRBJ2-2; D call uncertain. CDR3 length: 17 amino acids. Trimming took off 0 bases at V and 3 bases at J, with 14 bases between the two ends. The V gene's germline CDR1 is MRHNA and CDR2 SNTAGT. CDR3 bases: TGTGCCAGCAGTGACTCTAACGGTAGCACTTACACCGGGGAGCTGTTTTTT. The encoded protein is CASSDSNGSTYTGELFF.

Details on this clone: Other nucleotide sequences from this sample produce the same CDR3. The chain joins TRBV14 to TRBJ2-7; no clear D. The CDR3 is 11 residues long. Deletions cut 2 bases from V and 1 base from J, with 0 bases between. The germline V gene encodes CDR1 SGHDN and CDR2 FVKESK. The CDR3 reads CASSQSYEQYF. The CDR3 bases are TGTGCCAGCAGCCAATCCTACGAGCAGTACTTC.

The V and J genes are TRBV5-1 and TRBJ2-1; no definite D call. V gave up 4 bases and J gave up 6 bases, with 14 bases separating them. Germline values: CDR1 SGHRS, CDR2 YFSETQ. The CDR3 is made up of 14 amino acids. CDR3 sequence reads: CASSQIIGFNEQFF. DNA of the CDR3: TGCGCCAGCAGCCAAATTATAGGGTTCAATGAGCAGTTCTTC.

The chain links TRBV13 to TRBJ2-1; 7 nucleotides match TRBD2. This CDR3 is 13 amino acids long. Germline-derived CDR1 and CDR2 are PRHDT and FYEKMQ (reference sequence). Trimming took 8 bases from V and 4 from J; bases not matched to a gene: 5. CDR3 region: CASLAEKYNEQFF. The CDR3 DNA follows: TGTGCCAGCCTAGCGGAGAAATACAATGAGCAGTTCTTC.

J is TRBJ2-3 and V is TRBV7-9; TRBD2 matches at 8 bases. CDR1 and CDR2 (germline): SEHNR, FQNEAQ (reference sequence). V lost 2 bases, J lost 2 bases, and 6 bases stayed unmatched. The CDR3 spans 16 residues. The CDR3 sequence: CASSLNGLAATDTQYF. The CDR3 DNA follows: TGTGCCAGCAGCTTAAATGGACTAGCAGCCACAGATACGCAGTATTTT.

The chain has TRBV5-8 and TRBJ2-1, with 10 bases fitting TRBD2. Germline assignment: CDR1 SGHTS and CDR2 YDEGEE. The length of the CDR3 is 14 residues. The trim removed 4 bases at V and 7 bases at J, leaving 5 bases unmatched. CDR3 nucleotide sequence: TGTGCCAGCAGCCCCCTAGCGGGAGATAATGAGCAGTTCTTC. As protein: CASSPLAGDNEQFF.

This chain joins TRBV27 and TRBJ2-3; possible D gene TRBD2, 5 bases. The CDR3 consists of 13 residues. V was pared by 8 bases and J by 6 bases, with 15 bases between. CDR1 and CDR2 (germline): MNHEY, SMNVEV (reference sequence). CDR3 sequence reads: CASSPLVFDTQYF. The CDR3 DNA reads as TGTGCCAGCTCCCCACTAGTTTTCGATACGCAGTATTTT.

This chain joins TRBV13 and TRBJ2-7; TRBD1 matches 8 bases. The V and J ends lost 1 base and 9 bases, in that order; junction bases with no gene match: 8. The CDR3 runs to 14 residues. Germline CDR1 PRHDT, CDR2 FYEKMQ (reference sequence). The chain's CDR3 is CASSLEGQVTGQYF. CDR3 nucleotide sequence: TGTGCCAGCAGCTTAGAGGGACAGGTCACTGGGCAGTACTTC.

This chain connects TRBV2 to TRBJ2-7, with 9 bases matching TRBD2. Germline V gene data show CDR1 as SNHLY and CDR2 as FYNNEI. The ends lost 8 bases at V and 7 bases at J; junction bases unmatched: 15. This CDR3 region has 15 residues. The CDR3 DNA reads as TGTGCCAGCCACCGGGGGGCGGGAGGGCCAGGGGAGCAGTACTTC. Protein product: CASHRGAGGPGEQYF. The full variable domain, in which reference TRBV2 and TRBJ2-7 provide the parts outside the CDR3, is EPEVTQTPSHQVTQMGQEVILRCVPISNHLYFYWYRQILGQKVEFLVSFYNNEISEKSEIFDDQFSVERPDGSNFTLKIRSTKLEDSAMYFCASHRGAGGPGEQYFGPGTRLTVT.

V is TRBV14 and J is TRBJ1-5; the D is unclear. Germline V gives CDR1 SGHDN, CDR2 FVKESK. The CDR3 runs to 14 residues. V lost 0 bases and J 1 base, leaving 4 bases between the germline ends. Written as DNA, the CDR3 is TGTGCCAGCAGCCAAGATTACAGCAATCAGCCCCAGCATTTT. Residues: CASSQDYSNQPQHF.

To note about this clone: Germline is not matched at one junction end, which may reflect a read error. J is TRBJ1-2 and V is TRBV6-5; unclear D gene. The CDR3 covers 12 residues. CDR1 and CDR2 (germline): MNHEY, SVGAGI. The CDR3 coding sequence is TGTGCCAGCAGTTACTCGAAAGGGAGCGATATCTTC. Encoded protein: CASSYSKGSDIF.

The rearrangement links TRBV28 to TRBJ2-7; TRBD2 is a possible D gene (6 bases). The CDR3 is 15 residues long. V lost 2 bases, J lost 2 bases, and 13 bases lay in between. Germline CDR1 is MDHEN and CDR2 is SYDVKM. The CDR3 nucleotides are TGTGCCAGCAGTTTAAGTGCGGGATTGGCCTACGAGCAGTACTTC. Amino acids: CASSLSAGLAYEQYF.

The rearrangement links TRBV7-8 to TRBJ1-1, with D possibly TRBD1 on 5 matching bases. Germline CDR1 and CDR2: SGHVS and FQNEAQ. Between the trimmed V and J ends, which lost 5 bases and 6 bases, there was a span of 13 bases. There are 13 residues in the CDR3. The CDR3 bases are TGTGCCAGCAGCCCCAGGGATGCTCCTGAAGCTTTCTTT. It translates to CASSPRDAPEAFF. The whole variable domain, remainder taken from reference TRBV7-8 and TRBJ1-1, is GAGVSQSPRYKVAKRGQDVALRCDPISGHVSLFWYQQALGQGPEFLTYFQNEAQLDKSGLPSDRFFAERPEGSVSTLKIQRTQQEDSAVYLCASSPRDAPEAFFGQGTRLTVV.

This chain uses TRBV11-2 with TRBJ2-7, with 10 bases fitting TRBD2. The CDR3 sequence is 15 residues long. Germline CDR1 and CDR2: SGHAT and FQNNGV. V shed 5 bases and J 3 bases; nucleotides not matched to a gene: 7. The CDR3 loop reads CASSVGTSANYEQYF. The CDR3 DNA reads as TGTGCCAGCAGCGTTGGGACTAGCGCCAACTACGAGCAGTACTTC.

This clone showed up just once. The chain combines TRBV10-1 with TRBJ2-1; no firm D call. This CDR3 has 12 amino acids. Germline CDR1 and CDR2: WNHNN and SYGVQD (reference sequence). The V end lost 5 bases, the J end lost 8 bases, and 10 bases lay between the germline ends. CDR3 bases: TGCGCCAGCAGTTCGATCTGGGATGAGCAGTTCTTC. It specifies CASSSIWDEQFF.

This clone came up once. This chain connects TRBV9 to TRBJ2-2; tentative D call: TRBD2 (6 bases). The CDR3 is 15 residues long. V was cut by 0 bases and J by 6 bases, with 12 bases left in between. Per the germline V gene, CDR1 is SGDLS and CDR2 is YYNGEE. For the CDR3, the DNA is TGTGCCAGCAGCGTAGACGGGAGCAGGGCCGGGGAGCTGTTTTTT. Translated, it gives CASSVDGSRAGELFF.

This chain joins TRBV2 and TRBJ2-2; D possibly corresponds to TRBD2 (5 bases). From germline, CDR1 is SNHLY and CDR2 FYNNEI. Trimming cost V 4 bases and J 0 bases, with 12 bases left between them. CDR3 size: 16 residues. Here the CDR3 reads CASSGFSVSNTGELFF. The CDR3 bases are TGTGCCAGCAGTGGCTTTAGCGTCTCGAACACCGGGGAGCTGTTTTTT.

This chain links TRBV9 with TRBJ1-5, with D unresolved. CDR1 is SGDLS, CDR2 YYNGEE, per germline. Trimming pared 3 bases from V and 9 bases from J, leaving 13 bases between. The CDR3 totals 13 residues. CDR3 nucleotides: TGTGCCAGCAGCGGTGACACCGGGCCGCCCCAGCATTTT. Residues: CASSGDTGPPQHF.

The chain joins TRBV28 to TRBJ2-7; 7 nucleotides match TRBD1. Trimming took 6 bases from V and 0 from J; bases not matched to a gene: 14. CDR3 length equals 17 residues. CDR1 is MDHEN and CDR2 is SYDVKM in the germline V gene. The CDR3 coding sequence is TGTGCCAGCAGCCTAAGGAAGACAGGGTCACTCTCCTACGAGCAGTACTTC. It yields the protein CASSLRKTGSLSYEQYF.

The V and J genes are TRBV2 and TRBJ1-2; D not certain. Trimming pared 4 bases from V and 4 bases from J, leaving 10 bases between. The CDR3 sequence is 13 residues long. Germline V lookup: CDR1 SNHLY, CDR2 FYNNEI. CDR3 sequence (DNA): TGTGCCAGCAGTGGGGGTCCGGGCTATGGCTACACCTTC. Protein sequence: CASSGGPGYGYTF.

About this clone: The sample contains more than one DNA sequence encoding this CDR3. The rearrangement joins TRBV29-1 to TRBJ2-3, with D tentatively TRBD1 (5 bases). Germline loops: CDR1 SQVTM, CDR2 ANQGSEA. V lost 6 bases to trimming and J lost 0 bases, with 10 bases between them. The CDR3 sequence is 13 residues long. CDR3 sequence: CSVVQASTDTQYF. In nucleotides, the CDR3 is TGCAGCGTCGTACAGGCTAGCACAGATACGCAGTATTTT.

The chain employs TRBV27 and TRBJ2-1, with D uncertain. V lost 3 bases to trimming and J lost 7 bases, with 10 bases between them. This CDR3 has 13 residues. CDR1 and CDR2 (germline): MNHEY, SMNVEV (reference sequence). This CDR3 reads CASSLVWGNEQFF. In DNA form, the CDR3 reads TGTGCCAGCAGTTTGGTTTGGGGTAATGAGCAGTTCTTC.

J is TRBJ2-7 and V is TRBV5-5; D ambiguous. The CDR3 loop spans 12 amino acids. Germline V gene lookup returns CDR1 SGHKS and CDR2 YYEKEE (reference sequence). V lost 4 bases and J 7 bases, leaving 12 bases between the germline ends. The CDR3 bases are TGTGCCAGCAGCGTGCCGGTTGGAGAGCAGTACTTC. Translating gives CASSVPVGEQYF.

A single count supports this clone. The chain is built from TRBV19 and TRBJ1-3; the match to TRBD1 covers 7 bases. V shed 10 bases and J 3 bases; nucleotides not matched to a gene: 6. Germline CDR1 and CDR2: LNHDA and SQIVND (reference sequence). CDR3 size: 13 residues. CDR3 protein: CATETGFGNTIYF. The CDR3, as DNA: TGTGCCACCGAGACAGGGTTTGGAAACACCATATATTTT.

The chain has TRBV2 and TRBJ2-7, with no clear D. The CDR3 contains 15 residues. Germline CDR1 reads SNHLY; CDR2 reads FYNNEI. V was cut by 7 bases and J by 3 bases, with 19 bases left in between. The CDR3 DNA sequence: TGTGCCAGCATCCCTATTCGAGGTATTGACTACGAGCAGTACTTC. Its protein product is CASIPIRGIDYEQYF.

The DNA for the CDR3 is TGTGCCAGCAGTTTATCGGGCCAGCAATTCTACGAGCAGTACTTC. Translation: CASSLSGQQFYEQYF. The V gene is TRBV27, the J gene TRBJ2-7, with D hard to call. Trimming pared 0 bases from V and 3 bases from J, leaving 12 bases between. Germline V lookup: CDR1 MNHEY, CDR2 SMNVEV (reference sequence). The CDR3 is 15 amino acids.

V usage is TRBV15 and J usage is TRBJ2-7; 9 nucleotides line up with TRBD2. Germline CDR1 LNHNV, CDR2 YYDKDF (reference sequence). Trimming cost V 0 bases and J 5 bases; bases outside gene matches: 8. The CDR3 is made up of 16 amino acids. The CDR3 bases are TGTGCCACCAGCAGAGAAAGGACTAGCGTTGCCCACGAGCAGTACTTC. Translation: CATSRERTSVAHEQYF. Filled out from reference TRBV15 and TRBJ2-7, the complete variable domain reads DAMVIQNPRYQVTQFGKPVTLSCSQTLNHNVMYWYQQKSSQAPKLLFHYYDKDFNNEADTPDNFQSRRPNTSFCFLDIRSPGLGDTAMYLCATSRERTSVAHEQYFGPGTRLTVT.

The V and J genes are TRBV9 and TRBJ2-1; D ambiguous. The CDR3 runs to 11 residues. V lost 7 bases and J lost 8, with 10 bases in between. Germline CDR1 and CDR2: SGDLS and YYNGEE. The CDR3 reads CASSRIDEQFF. The CDR3 DNA sequence: TGTGCCAGCTCTCGGATCGATGAGCAGTTCTTC. Using reference TRBV9 and TRBJ2-1 for the parts outside the CDR3, the full variable domain is DSGVTQTPKHLITATGQRVTLRCSPRSGDLSVYWYQQSLDQGLQFLIQYYNGEERAKGNILERFSAQQFPDLHSELNLSSLELGDSALYFCASSRIDEQFFGPGTRLTVL.